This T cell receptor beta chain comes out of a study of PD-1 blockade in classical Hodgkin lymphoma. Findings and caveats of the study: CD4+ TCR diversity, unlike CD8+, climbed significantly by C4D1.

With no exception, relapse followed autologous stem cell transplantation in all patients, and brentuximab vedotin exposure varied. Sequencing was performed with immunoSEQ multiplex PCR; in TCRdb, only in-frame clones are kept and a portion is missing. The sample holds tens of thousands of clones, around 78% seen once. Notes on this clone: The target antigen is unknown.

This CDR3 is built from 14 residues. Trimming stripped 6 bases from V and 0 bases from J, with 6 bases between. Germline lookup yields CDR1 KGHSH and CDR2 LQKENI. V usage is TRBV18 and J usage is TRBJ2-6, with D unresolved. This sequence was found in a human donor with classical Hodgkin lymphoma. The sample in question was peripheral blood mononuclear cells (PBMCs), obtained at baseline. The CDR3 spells CASSRSSGANVLTF. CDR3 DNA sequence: TGTGCCAGCTCGCGTAGCTCTGGGGCCAACGTCCTGACTTTC.